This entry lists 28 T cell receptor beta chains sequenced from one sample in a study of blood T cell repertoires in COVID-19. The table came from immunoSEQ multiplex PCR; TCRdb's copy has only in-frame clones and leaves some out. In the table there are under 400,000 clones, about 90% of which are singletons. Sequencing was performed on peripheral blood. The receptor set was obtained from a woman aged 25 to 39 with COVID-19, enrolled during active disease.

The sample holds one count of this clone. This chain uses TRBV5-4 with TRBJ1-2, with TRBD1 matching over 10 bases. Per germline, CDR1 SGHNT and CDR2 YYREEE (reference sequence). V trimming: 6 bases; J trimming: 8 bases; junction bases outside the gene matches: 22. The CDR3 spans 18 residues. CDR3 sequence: CASTLAGTGAPSRGGYTF. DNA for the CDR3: TGTGCCAGCACCCTAGCCGGGACAGGGGCCCCTAGTCGCGGGGGCTACACCTTC.

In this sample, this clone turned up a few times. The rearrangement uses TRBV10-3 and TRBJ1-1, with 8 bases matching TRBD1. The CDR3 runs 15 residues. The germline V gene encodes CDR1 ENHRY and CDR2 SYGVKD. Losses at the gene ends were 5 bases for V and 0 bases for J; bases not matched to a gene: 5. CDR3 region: CAISRQGSVNTEAFF. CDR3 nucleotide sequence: TGTGCCATCAGTCGACAGGGGTCGGTGAACACTGAAGCTTTCTTT.

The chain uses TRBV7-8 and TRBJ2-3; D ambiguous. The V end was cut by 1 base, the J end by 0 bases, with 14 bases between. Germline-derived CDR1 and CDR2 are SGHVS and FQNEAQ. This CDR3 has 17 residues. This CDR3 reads CASSLVVATESTDTQYF. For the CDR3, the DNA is TGTGCCAGCAGCTTAGTGGTCGCCACAGAAAGCACAGATACGCAGTATTTT.

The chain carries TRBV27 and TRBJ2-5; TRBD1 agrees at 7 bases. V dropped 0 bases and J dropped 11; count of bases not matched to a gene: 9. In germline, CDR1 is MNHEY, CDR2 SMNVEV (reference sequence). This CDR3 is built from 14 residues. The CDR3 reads CASSLSETGSLQYF. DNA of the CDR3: TGTGCCAGCAGTTTATCGGAGACAGGGAGTTTACAGTACTTC.

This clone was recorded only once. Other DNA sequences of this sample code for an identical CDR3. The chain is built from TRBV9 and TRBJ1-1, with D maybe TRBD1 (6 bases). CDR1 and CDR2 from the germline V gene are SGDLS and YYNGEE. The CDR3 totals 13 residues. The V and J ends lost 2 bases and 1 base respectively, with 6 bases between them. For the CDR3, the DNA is TGTGCCAGCAGCGTGACAGGGAACACTGAAGCTTTCTTT. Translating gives CASSVTGNTEAFF.

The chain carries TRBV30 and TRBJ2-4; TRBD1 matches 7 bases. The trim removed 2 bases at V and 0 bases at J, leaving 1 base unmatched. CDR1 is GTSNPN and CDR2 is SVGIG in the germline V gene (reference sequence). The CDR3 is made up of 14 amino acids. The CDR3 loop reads CAWSWTGAKNIQYF. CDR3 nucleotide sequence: TGTGCCTGGAGTTGGACAGGAGCCAAAAACATTCAGTACTTC. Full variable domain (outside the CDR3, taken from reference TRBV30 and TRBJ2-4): SQTIHQWPATLVQPVGSPLSLECTVEGTSNPNLYWYRQAAGRGLQLLFYSVGIGQISSEVPQNLSASRPQDRQFILSSKKLLLSDSGFYLCAWSWTGAKNIQYFGAGTRLSVL.

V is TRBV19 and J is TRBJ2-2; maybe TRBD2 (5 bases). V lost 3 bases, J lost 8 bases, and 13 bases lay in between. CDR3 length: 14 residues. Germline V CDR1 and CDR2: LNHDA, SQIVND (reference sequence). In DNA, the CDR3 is TGTGCCAGTAGTATCCCACTAGTTTTTGGGGAGCTGTTTTTT. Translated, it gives CASSIPLVFGELFF.

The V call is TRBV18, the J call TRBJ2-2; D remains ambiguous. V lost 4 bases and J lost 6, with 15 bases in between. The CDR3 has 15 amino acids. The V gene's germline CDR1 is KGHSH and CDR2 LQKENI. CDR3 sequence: CASSLKNQESGELFF. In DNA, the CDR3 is TGTGCCAGCTCACTAAAAAATCAGGAATCCGGGGAGCTGTTTTTT.

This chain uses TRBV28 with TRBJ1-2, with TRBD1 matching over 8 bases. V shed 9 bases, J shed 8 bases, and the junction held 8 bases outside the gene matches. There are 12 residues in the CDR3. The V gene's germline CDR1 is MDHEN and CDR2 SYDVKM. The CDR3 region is CASTGTGTGYTF. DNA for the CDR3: TGTGCCAGTACCGGGACAGGTACCGGCTACACCTTC.

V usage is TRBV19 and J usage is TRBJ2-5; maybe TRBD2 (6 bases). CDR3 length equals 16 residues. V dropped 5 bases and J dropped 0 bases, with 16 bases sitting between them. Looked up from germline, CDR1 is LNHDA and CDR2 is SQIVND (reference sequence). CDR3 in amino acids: CASSRGPGGDQETQYF. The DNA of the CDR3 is TGTGCCAGTAGTCGGGGTCCCGGAGGGGACCAAGAGACCCAGTACTTC. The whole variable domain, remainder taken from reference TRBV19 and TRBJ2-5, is DGGITQSPKYLFRKEGQNVTLSCEQNLNHDAMYWYRQDPGQGLRLIYYSQIVNDFQKGDIAEGYSVSREKKESFPLTVTSAQKNPTAFYLCASSRGPGGDQETQYFGPGTRLLVL.

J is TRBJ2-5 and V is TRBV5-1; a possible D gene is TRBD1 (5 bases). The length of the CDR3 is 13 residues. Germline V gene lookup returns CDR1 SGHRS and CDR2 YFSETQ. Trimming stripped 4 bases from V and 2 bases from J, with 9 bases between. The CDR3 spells CASSPNRQETQYF. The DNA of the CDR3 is TGCGCCAGCAGCCCTAACAGGCAAGAGACCCAGTACTTC. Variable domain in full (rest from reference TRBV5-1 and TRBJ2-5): KAGVTQTPRYLIKTRGQQVTLSCSPISGHRSVSWYQQTPGQGLQFLFEYFSETQRNKGNFPGRFSGRQFSNSRSEMNVSTLELGDSALYLCASSPNRQETQYFGPGTRLLVL.

The CDR3 loop reads CASSGLQGGYTEAFF. DNA of the CDR3: TGTGCCAGCAGCGGACTACAGGGGGGGTACACTGAAGCTTTCTTT. The V and J genes are TRBV5-4 and TRBJ1-1; 8 bases map to TRBD1. Germline V gene data show CDR1 as SGHNT and CDR2 as YYREEE (reference sequence). This CDR3 has 15 residues. Trimming removed 4 bases from V and 3 bases from J; junction bases left unmatched: 8.

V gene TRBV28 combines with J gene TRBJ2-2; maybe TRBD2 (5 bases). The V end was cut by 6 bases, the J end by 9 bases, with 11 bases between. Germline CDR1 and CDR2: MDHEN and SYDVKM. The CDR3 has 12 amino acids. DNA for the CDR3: TGTGCCAGCAGGGAGCGAGGGCGGGAGCTGTTTTTT. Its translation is CASRERGRELFF.

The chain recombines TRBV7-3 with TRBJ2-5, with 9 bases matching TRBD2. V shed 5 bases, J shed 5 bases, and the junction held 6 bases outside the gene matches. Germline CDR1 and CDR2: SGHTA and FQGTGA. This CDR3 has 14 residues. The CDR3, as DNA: TGTGCCAGCAGCCCGGCGGGGGGGGCGGAGACCCAGTACTTC. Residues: CASSPAGGAETQYF.

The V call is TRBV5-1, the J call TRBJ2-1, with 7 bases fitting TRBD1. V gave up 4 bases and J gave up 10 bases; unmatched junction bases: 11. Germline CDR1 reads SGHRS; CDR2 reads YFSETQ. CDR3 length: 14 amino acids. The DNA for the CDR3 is TGCGCCAGCAGCCCCGGGGACAGCGAAACCGAGCAGTTCTTC. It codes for CASSPGDSETEQFF.

As DNA, the CDR3 is TGTGCCAGCAGCCCAATGGACAGTCAAGAGACCCAGTACTTC. Translated, it gives CASSPMDSQETQYF. The rearrangement links TRBV5-6 to TRBJ2-5; D may be TRBD1 (6 bases). V dropped 4 bases and J dropped 2 bases, with 12 bases sitting between them. This CDR3 spans 14 amino acids. Germline V gene lookup returns CDR1 SGHDT and CDR2 YYEEEE. Looking up the rest from reference TRBV5-6 and TRBJ2-5 gives the full variable domain: DAGVTQSPTHLIKTRGQQVTLRCSPKSGHDTVSWYQQALGQGPQFIFQYYEEEERQRGNFPDRFSGHQFPNYSSELNVNALLLGDSALYLCASSPMDSQETQYFGPGTRLLVL.

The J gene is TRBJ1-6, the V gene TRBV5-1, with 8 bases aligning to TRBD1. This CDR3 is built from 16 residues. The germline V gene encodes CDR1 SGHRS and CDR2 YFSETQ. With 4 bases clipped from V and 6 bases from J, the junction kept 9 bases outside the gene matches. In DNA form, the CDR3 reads TGCGCCAGCAGCATAACAGGGGGGTCCGTTAATTCACCCCTCCACTTT. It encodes CASSITGGSVNSPLHF. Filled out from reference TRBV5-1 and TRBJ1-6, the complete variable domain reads KAGVTQTPRYLIKTRGQQVTLSCSPISGHRSVSWYQQTPGQGLQFLFEYFSETQRNKGNFPGRFSGRQFSNSRSEMNVSTLELGDSALYLCASSITGGSVNSPLHFGNGTRLTVT.

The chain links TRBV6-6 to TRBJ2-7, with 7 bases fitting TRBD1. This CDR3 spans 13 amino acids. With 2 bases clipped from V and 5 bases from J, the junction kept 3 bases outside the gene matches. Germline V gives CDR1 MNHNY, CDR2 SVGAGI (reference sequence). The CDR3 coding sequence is TGTGCCAGCAGTTACCGACAGGGACACGAGCAGTACTTC. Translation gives CASSYRQGHEQYF.

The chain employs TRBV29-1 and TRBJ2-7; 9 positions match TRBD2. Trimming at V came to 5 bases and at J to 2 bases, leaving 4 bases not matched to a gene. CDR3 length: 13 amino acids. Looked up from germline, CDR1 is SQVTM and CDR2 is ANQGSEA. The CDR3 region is CSVLAGATYEQYF. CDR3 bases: TGCAGCGTTTTAGCGGGAGCCACCTACGAGCAGTACTTC.

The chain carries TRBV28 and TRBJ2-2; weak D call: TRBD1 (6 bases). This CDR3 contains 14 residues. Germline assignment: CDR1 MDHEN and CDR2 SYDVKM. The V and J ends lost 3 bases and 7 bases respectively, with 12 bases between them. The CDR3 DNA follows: TGTGCCAGCAGTTTCGGGCAGGGGAGCGGGGAGCTGTTTTTT. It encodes CASSFGQGSGELFF.

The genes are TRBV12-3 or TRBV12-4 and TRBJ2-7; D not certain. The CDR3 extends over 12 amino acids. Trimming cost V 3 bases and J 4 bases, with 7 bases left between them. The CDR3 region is CASSFSEYEQYF. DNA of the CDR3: TGTGCCAGCAGTTTTTCGGAGTACGAGCAGTACTTC.

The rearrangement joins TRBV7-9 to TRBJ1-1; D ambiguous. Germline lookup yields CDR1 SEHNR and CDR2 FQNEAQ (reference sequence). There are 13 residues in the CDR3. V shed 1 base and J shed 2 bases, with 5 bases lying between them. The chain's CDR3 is CASSLEYNTEAFF. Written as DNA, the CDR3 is TGTGCCAGCAGCTTAGAATATAACACTGAAGCTTTCTTT.

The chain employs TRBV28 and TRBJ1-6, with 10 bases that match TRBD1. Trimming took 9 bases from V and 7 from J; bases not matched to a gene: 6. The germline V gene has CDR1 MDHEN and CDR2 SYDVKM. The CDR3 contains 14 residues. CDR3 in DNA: TGTGCCAGTAAGACAGGGGGCGGAAATTCACCCCTCCACTTT. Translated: CASKTGGGNSPLHF.

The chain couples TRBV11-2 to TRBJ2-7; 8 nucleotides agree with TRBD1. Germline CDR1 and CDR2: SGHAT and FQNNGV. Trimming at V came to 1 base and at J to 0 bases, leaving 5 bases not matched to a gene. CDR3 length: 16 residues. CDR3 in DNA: TGTGCCAGCAGCTTAGTGGGACAGGTACCCTCCTACGAGCAGTACTTC. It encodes CASSLVGQVPSYEQYF.

CDR3 sequence: CASSLIGLAYEQYF. CDR3 in DNA: TGTGCCAGCAGCTTAATCGGACTAGCCTACGAGCAGTACTTC. J is TRBJ2-7 and V is TRBV7-8, with 7 bases matching TRBD2. From germline, CDR1 is SGHVS and CDR2 FQNEAQ. There are 14 residues in the CDR3. J lost 2 bases, V lost 2 bases, and 3 bases had no gene match.

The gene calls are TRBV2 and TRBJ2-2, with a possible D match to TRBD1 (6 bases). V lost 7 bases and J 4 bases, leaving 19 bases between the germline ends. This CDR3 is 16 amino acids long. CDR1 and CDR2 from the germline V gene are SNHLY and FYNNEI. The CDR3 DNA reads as TGTGCCAGCATGAGGGCCGGGACAATTCCCACCGGGGAGCTGTTTTTT. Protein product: CASMRAGTIPTGELFF.

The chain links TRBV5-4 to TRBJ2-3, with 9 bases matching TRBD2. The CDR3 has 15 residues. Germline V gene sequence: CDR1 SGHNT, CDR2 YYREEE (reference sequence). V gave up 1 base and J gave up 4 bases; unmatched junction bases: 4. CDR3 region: CASSLPGLASDTQYF. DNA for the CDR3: TGTGCCAGCAGCTTGCCGGGACTAGCCTCAGATACGCAGTATTTT.

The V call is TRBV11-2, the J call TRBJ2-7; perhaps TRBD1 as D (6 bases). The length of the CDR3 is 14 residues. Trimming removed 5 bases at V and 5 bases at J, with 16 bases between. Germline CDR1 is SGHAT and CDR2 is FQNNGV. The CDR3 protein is CASSRGRDTHEQYF. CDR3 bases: TGTGCCAGCAGCCGAGGCCGGGACACTCACGAGCAGTACTTC.